Following are 11 T cell receptor beta chains from one sample sequenced in a study of EBV T-cell therapy then PD-1 blockade in nasopharyngeal carcinoma. Described treatment: AdE1-LMPpoly-expanded autologous EBV-specific T-cell therapy followed by anti-PD-1 nivolumab. The antigens of these receptors remain unknown. Data came from immunoSEQ multiplex PCR; TCRdb stores just in-frame clones and leaves some out. The sample records roughly 22,000 clones, about 79% being singletons. The sample here was CD8+ T cells from blood, taken at day -245 from a patient whose treatment included autologous EBV-specific T cells and nivolumab. The receptor set was obtained from a man aged 40-49 years with nasopharyngeal carcinoma.

For this clone: This same CDR3 is encoded by further DNA sequences in the sample. The chain has TRBV6-2 or TRBV6-3 and TRBJ2-3; 10 bases are shared with TRBD2. Per germline, CDR1 MNHEY and CDR2 SVGEGT. Trimming removed 2 bases from V and 3 bases from J; junction bases left unmatched: 2. The CDR3 sequence is 15 residues long. The CDR3 loop is CASSYSGGATDTQYF. CDR3 nucleotides: TGTGCCAGCAGTTACAGCGGGGGGGCAACAGATACGCAGTATTTT.

This chain's CDR3 is CASGQGAWEQFF. The CDR3 bases are TGTGCCAGCGGACAGGGGGCGTGGGAGCAGTTCTTC. The V gene is TRBV7-6, the J gene TRBJ2-1; TRBD1 matches at 11 bases. Germline V gene lookup returns CDR1 SGHVS and CDR2 FNYEAQ. The CDR3 is made up of 12 amino acids. The V gene end was trimmed by 8 bases and the J gene end by 10 bases; junction bases not matched to a gene: 4.

The V and J genes are TRBV30 and TRBJ2-5; 12 bases line up with TRBD2. Germline CDR1 reads GTSNPN; CDR2 reads SVGIG (reference sequence). The length of the CDR3 is 17 residues. The junction had 11 bases not matched to a gene; V was cut back by 1 base and J by 5 bases. CDR3 DNA: TGTGCCTGGAGTGATCTCTCTAGCGGGGGGGTTGTGGAGACCCAGTACTTC. Translating gives CAWSDLSSGGVVETQYF.

The genes are TRBV2 and TRBJ2-7, with 11 nucleotides matching TRBD2. The CDR3 has 17 residues. V lost 5 bases, J lost 5 bases, and 14 bases stayed unmatched. Germline V lookup: CDR1 SNHLY, CDR2 FYNNEI. The CDR3 nucleotides read TGTGCCAGCAGTTTCACTAGCGGGGGACAACAGATGAACGAGCAGTACTTC. This gives the protein CASSFTSGGQQMNEQYF.

J is TRBJ2-6 and V is TRBV4-3; weak D call: TRBD2 (5 bases). The CDR3 length is 16 residues. The V gene's germline CDR1 is LGHNA and CDR2 YSLEER. Trimming took 0 bases from V and 3 from J, leaving 9 bases between them. The DNA for the CDR3 is TGCGCCAGCAGCCAAGATTCCGAGGGTGGGGCCAACGTCCTGACTTTC. Translated: CASSQDSEGGANVLTF.

The gene calls are TRBV27 and TRBJ1-4; TRBD1 matches at 9 bases. The V and J ends lost 8 bases and 10 bases, in that order; junction bases with no gene match: 17. Germline loops: CDR1 MNHEY, CDR2 SMNVEV (reference sequence). The CDR3 is made up of 16 amino acids. The CDR3 reads CASGTPPGQGIGKLFF. CDR3 bases: TGTGCCAGCGGCACGCCTCCGGGACAGGGAATTGGAAAACTGTTTTTT.

The chain joins TRBV12-3 or TRBV12-4 to TRBJ1-2, with D hard to call. Trimming removed 5 bases at V and 12 bases at J, with 4 bases between. CDR3 size: 8 residues. The CDR3, as DNA: TGTGCCAGCAGTCCGGACACCTTC. Its protein product is CASSPDTF.

The chain couples TRBV27 to TRBJ1-5; D possibly corresponds to TRBD1 (5 bases). CDR1 and CDR2 from the germline V gene are MNHEY and SMNVEV (reference sequence). CDR3 size: 14 residues. The V and J ends lost 3 bases and 1 base respectively, with 7 bases between them. CDR3 protein: CASSFGGSNQPQHF. Written as DNA, the CDR3 is TGTGCCAGCAGTTTTGGGGGGAGCAATCAGCCCCAGCATTTT.

The J gene is TRBJ2-1, the V gene TRBV29-1, with 9 nucleotides matching TRBD2. V shed 5 bases and J 2 bases; nucleotides not matched to a gene: 4. The germline V gene encodes CDR1 SQVTM and CDR2 ANQGSEA. The CDR3 is 14 amino acids. CDR3: CSVPLAGPYNEQFF. The CDR3 DNA reads as TGCAGCGTTCCCCTAGCGGGACCCTACAATGAGCAGTTCTTC.

The gene calls are TRBV5-6 and TRBJ2-5; possibly TRBD2 for D (5 bases). CDR3 length: 15 amino acids. V was shortened by 2 bases and J by 4 bases, with 15 bases between the two germline ends. Germline V lookup: CDR1 SGHDT, CDR2 YYEEEE. The CDR3 nucleotides are TGTGCCAGCAGCTTTTCTCCGGCTAGCACAGAGACCCAGTACTTC. Amino acids: CASSFSPASTETQYF.

The CDR3 region has the DNA TGTGCCAGCAGTTACGATTCTACTATTTATTTCACCGGGGAGCTGTTTTTT. It encodes CASSYDSTIYFTGELFF. This chain links TRBV6-2 or TRBV6-3 with TRBJ2-2; D gene ambiguous. The V end was cut by 2 bases, the J end by 4 bases, with 17 bases between. The V gene's germline CDR1 is MNHEY and CDR2 SVGEGT. This CDR3 contains 17 residues.